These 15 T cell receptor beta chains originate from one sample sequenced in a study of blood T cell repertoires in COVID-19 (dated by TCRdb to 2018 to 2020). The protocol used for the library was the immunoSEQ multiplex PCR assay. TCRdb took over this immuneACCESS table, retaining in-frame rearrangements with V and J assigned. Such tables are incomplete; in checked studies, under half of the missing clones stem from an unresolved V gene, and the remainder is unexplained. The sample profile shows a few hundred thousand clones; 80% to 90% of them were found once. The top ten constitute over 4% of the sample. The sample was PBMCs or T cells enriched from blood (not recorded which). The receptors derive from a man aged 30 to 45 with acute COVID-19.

DNA for the CDR3: TGTGCCAGCAGTGGCGGAAGTAAAGCCGGTGGCTCCTACAATGAGCAGTTCTTC. This gives the protein CASSGGSKAGGSYNEQFF. The chain has TRBV6-1 and TRBJ2-1, with D hard to call. Trimming pared 4 bases from V and 0 bases from J, leaving 19 bases between. Germline assignment: CDR1 MNHNS and CDR2 SASEGT. The CDR3 contains 18 residues.

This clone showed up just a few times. CDR3 loop: CASSSSGTGARQPQHF. DNA of the CDR3: TGTGCCAGCAGTTCCTCCGGGACAGGAGCACGGCAGCCCCAGCATTTT. The rearrangement links TRBV6-2 or TRBV6-3 to TRBJ1-5; 8 bases fit TRBD1. The V segment lost 4 bases and the J segment 7 bases; nucleotides outside the gene matches: 12. The CDR3 length is 16 residues. Germline-derived CDR1 and CDR2 are MNHEY and SVGEGT.

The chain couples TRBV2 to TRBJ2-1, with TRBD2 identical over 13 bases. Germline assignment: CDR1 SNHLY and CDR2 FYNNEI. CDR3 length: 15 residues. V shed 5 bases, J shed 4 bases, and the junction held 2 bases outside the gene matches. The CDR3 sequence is CASSLLAGGYNEQFF. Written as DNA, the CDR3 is TGTGCCAGCAGTCTACTAGCGGGGGGGTACAATGAGCAGTTCTTC.

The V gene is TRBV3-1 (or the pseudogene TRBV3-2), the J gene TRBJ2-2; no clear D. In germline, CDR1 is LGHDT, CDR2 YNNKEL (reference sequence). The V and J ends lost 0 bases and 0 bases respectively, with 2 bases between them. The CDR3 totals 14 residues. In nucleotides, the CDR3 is TGTGCCAGCAGCCAAGACTCGAACACCGGGGAGCTGTTTTTT. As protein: CASSQDSNTGELFF.

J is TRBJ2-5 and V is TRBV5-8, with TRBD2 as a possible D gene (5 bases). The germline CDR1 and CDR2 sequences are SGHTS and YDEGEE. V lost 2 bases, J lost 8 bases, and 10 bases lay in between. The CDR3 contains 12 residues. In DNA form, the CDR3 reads TGTGCCAGCAGCTTTCCCCCGGGAACCCAGTACTTC. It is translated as CASSFPPGTQYF.

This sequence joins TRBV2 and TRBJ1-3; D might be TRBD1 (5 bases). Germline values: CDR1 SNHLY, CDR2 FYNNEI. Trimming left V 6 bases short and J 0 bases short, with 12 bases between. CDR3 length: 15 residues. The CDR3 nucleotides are TGTGCCAGCAGGCTGACAGAGCGCTCTGGAAACACCATATATTTT. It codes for CASRLTERSGNTIYF.

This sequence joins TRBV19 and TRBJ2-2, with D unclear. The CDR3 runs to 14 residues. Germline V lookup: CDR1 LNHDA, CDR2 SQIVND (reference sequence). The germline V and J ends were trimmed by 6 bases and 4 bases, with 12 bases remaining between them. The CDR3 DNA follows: TGTGCCAGTAGCTTACAGATAACCACCGGGGAGCTGTTTTTT. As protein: CASSLQITTGELFF.

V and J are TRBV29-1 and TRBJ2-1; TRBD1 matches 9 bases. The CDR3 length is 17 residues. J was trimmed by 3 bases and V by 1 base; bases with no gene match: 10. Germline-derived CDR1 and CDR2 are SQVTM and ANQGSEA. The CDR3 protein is CSVEGREGTGYYNEQFF. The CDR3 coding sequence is TGCAGCGTTGAAGGGAGGGAGGGGACAGGGTACTACAATGAGCAGTTCTTC.

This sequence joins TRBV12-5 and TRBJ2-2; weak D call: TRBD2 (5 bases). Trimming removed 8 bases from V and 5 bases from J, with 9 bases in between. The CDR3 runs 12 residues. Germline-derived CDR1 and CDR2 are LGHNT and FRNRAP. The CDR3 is CASSPGTGELFF. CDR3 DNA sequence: TGTGCTAGTTCCCCGGGGACCGGGGAGCTGTTTTTT.

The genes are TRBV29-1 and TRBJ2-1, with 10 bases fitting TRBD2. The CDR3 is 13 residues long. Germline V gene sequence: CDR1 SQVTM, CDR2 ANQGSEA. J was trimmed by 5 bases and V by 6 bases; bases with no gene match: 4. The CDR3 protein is CSVHSGGNNEQFF. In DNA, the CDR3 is TGCAGCGTCCATAGCGGGGGGAACAATGAGCAGTTCTTC.

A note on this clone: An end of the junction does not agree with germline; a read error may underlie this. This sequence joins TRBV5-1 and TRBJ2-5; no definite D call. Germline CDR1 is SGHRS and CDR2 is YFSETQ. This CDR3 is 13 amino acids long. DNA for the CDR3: TGTGCCAGCAGCTTGGGCGGAGCAGAGACCCAGTACTTC. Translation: CASSLGGAETQYF.

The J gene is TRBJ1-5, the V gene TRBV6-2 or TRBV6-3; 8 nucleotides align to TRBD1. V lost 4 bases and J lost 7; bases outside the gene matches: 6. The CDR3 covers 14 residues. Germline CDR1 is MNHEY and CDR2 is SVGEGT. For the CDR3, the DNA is TGTGCCAGCAGTTCGGGACAGGTACGGCAGCCCCAGCATTTT. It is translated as CASSSGQVRQPQHF.

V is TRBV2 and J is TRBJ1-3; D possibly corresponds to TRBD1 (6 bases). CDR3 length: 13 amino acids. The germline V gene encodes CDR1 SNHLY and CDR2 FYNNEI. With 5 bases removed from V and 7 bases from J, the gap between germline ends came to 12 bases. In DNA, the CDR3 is TGTGCCAGCAGTCCACAGGGTCTCAACACCATATATTTT. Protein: CASSPQGLNTIYF.

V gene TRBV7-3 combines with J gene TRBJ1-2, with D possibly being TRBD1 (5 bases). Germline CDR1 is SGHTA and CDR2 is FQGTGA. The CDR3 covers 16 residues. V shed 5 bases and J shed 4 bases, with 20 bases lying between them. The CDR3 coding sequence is TGTGCCAGCAGCCCTTCGGGGGGTGTGAGCCTCTATGGCTACACCTTC. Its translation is CASSPSGGVSLYGYTF.

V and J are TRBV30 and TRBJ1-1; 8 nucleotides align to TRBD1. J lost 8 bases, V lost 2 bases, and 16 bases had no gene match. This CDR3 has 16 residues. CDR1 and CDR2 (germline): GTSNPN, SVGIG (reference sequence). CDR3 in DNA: TGTGCCTGGAGTCGATGGGGGACAGGCGACGTTATAGAAGCTTTCTTT. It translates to CAWSRWGTGDVIEAFF.